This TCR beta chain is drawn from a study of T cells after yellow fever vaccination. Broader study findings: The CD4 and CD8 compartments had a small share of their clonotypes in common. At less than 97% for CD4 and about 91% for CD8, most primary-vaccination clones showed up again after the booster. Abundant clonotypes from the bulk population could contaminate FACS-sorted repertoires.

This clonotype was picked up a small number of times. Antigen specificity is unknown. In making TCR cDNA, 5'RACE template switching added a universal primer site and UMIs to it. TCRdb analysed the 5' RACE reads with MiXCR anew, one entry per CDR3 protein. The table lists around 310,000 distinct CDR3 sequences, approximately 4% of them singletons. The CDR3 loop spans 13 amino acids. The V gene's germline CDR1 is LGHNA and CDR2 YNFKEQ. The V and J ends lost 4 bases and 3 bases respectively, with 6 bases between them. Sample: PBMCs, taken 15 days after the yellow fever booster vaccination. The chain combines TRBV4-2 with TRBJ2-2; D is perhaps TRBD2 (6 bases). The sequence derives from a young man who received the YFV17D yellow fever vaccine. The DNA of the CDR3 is TGTGCCAGCAGCCGGGGGGACACCGGGGAGCTGTTTTTT. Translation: CASSRGDTGELFF.